This T cell receptor beta chain derives from a study of blood T cell repertoires in COVID-19. Study in general: COVID-19 samples, acute and convalescent, were from the United States, Italy and Spain. Sources were T cells, B-cell-depleted T cells, or PBMCs; the material itself was cDNA or gDNA.

As handled by the study authors: Reference gene primer amplification in the assay estimated nucleated cell counts. The assay was immunoSEQ multiplex PCR, and TCRdb's table has in-frame clones only and misses some. V, J and clone size derive from that table, while D and trimming were established from the DNA sequence. The data contain more than 80,000 clones, 70% to 90% of them singletons. The sequenced material came from peripheral blood. The TCR sequence derives from a man aged 80 or over with acute or convalescent COVID-19.

CDR3 bases: TGTGCCAGTACCCCCGGGGGGGTAGCGGGCCGAGAGACCCAGTACTTC. Translated: CASTPGGVAGRETQYF. The chain carries TRBV19 and TRBJ2-5; 8 positions match TRBD2. V lost 7 bases, J lost 4 bases, and 14 bases stayed unmatched. The germline gives CDR1 LNHDA, CDR2 SQIVND (reference sequence). CDR3 length: 16 residues.